The clone carrying this T cell receptor (beta chain) was found a few times. Its specificity is not known. The germline V gene has CDR1 MNHEY and CDR2 SVGEGT. CDR3 length: 15 residues. The ends were cut back, 6 bases at V and 0 bases at J, with 14 bases in the middle. This record belongs to a study of vaccination and CD4 T cells after COVID-19. Study results and caveats: SARS-CoV-2-reactive clonotype medians increased from roughly 21 to 40, not significantly.

The Oncomine TCR Beta short-read assay sequenced DNA from cultured CD4+ T cells. TCRdb reanalysed the PCR reads using MiXCR and keeps one entry per CDR3 protein. The sample holds roughly 8,900 distinct CDR3 sequences, about 41% seen once. The sample's treatment: roughly 11-day PBMC culture with coronavirus spike peptide pools or control peptides (ViraFEST assay). The chain combines TRBV6-2 or TRBV6-3 with TRBJ1-2, with a tentative D call TRBD1 (6 bases). The sequencing sample was made of CD4+ T cells from blood, cultured in vitro. This receptor was obtained from a human donor who had recovered from COVID-19. The CDR3 nucleotides read TGTGCCAGCAGCTTGGGGGACACCCCTAACTATGGCTACACCTTC. Translated: CASSLGDTPNYGYTF.